This TCR beta chain was captured in a study of CD8+ T cells in alopecia areata. Study overall: The study gave treated patients oral tofacitinib at 5 to 10 mg twice daily.

Trimming took off 4 bases at V and 0 bases at J, with 10 bases between the two ends. The germline gives CDR1 SNHLY, CDR2 FYNNEI. This CDR3 region has 14 residues. Note on this clone: What it binds is unknown.

As for treatment: oral pan-JAK inhibitor, 5-10 mg twice daily. Findings and limits, study-wide: The study found higher clonality in lesional than normal scalp, especially in alopecia totalis/universalis. Expanded CD8+ clones among the top 100, and scalp clonality, were significantly decreased by tofacitinib.

Reverse transcribed after extraction, RNA yielded cDNA as the sequencing template. Using immunoSEQ multiplex PCR, the repertoire was profiled, and TCRdb retains in-frame clones only, with some absent. The table shows more than 200,000 clones, with about 40% occurring only once. This clonotype originated in a human donor with alopecia areata. The chain is built from TRBV2 and TRBJ2-7; unclear D gene. The material was CD4+ T cells sorted from blood, obtained at approximately week 36, from a patient treated with tofacitinib. The CDR3 nucleotides read TGTGCCAGCAGTGTAACGGGCAGCTCCTACGAGCAGTACTTC. Protein sequence: CASSVTGSSYEQYF.